This T cell receptor (beta chain) came from a study of T cell changes during pregnancy in multiple sclerosis. Sequencing was performed with immunoSEQ multiplex PCR; in TCRdb, only in-frame clones are kept and a portion is missing. This sample has 40,000 to 60,000 clones, with 90% to 95% found just once. This TCR was sampled from a female donor with multiple sclerosis, enrolled in a pregnancy study. Sequenced here: peripheral blood, sampled after pregnancy.

The CDR3 loop reads CASSKQEGGVGEQFF. CDR3 sequence (DNA): TGTGCCAGCAGTAAACAGGAAGGGGGCGTCGGTGAGCAGTTCTTC. This chain uses TRBV6-4 with TRBJ2-1, with 7 bases identical to TRBD1. Germline V gene lookup returns CDR1 MRHNA and CDR2 SNTAGT. The CDR3 length is 15 residues. V shed 5 bases, J shed 9 bases, and the junction held 13 bases outside the gene matches.